Shown below are 10 T cell receptor beta chains from a single sample sequenced in a study of blood T cells in healthy people across ages. Then a second PCR, running about 6 to 12 cycles, was carried out with a sample-barcoded 5' primer and a J-beta primer mix. TCRdb processed the 5' RACE reads anew with MiXCR; each CDR3 protein has one entry. Of 1.5 million to 2 million distinct CDR3 sequences listed, around half are singletons. The sample comprised blood. The receptor set was obtained from a woman between 40 and 50 years old in good health.

In regard to this clonotype: Just one base apart from a much larger clone, this may be a read error. This chain uses TRBV29-1 with TRBJ2-5; the D is unclear. The assigned J gene may be wrong: the sequence end matches TRBJ2-1 better. Germline V lookup: CDR1 SQVTM, CDR2 ANQGSEA. This CDR3 has 15 residues. In DNA, the CDR3 is TGCAGCGTCGAGCCCATTGGGGTTCAGCAAGAGACCCAGTTCTTC. Residues: CSVEPIGVQQETQFF.

This clonotype was counted only a few times. V usage is TRBV24-1 and J usage is TRBJ2-3; D may be TRBD1 (6 bases). This CDR3 is built from 16 residues. Per germline, CDR1 KGHDR and CDR2 SFDVKD. V lost 5 bases, J lost 1 base, and 15 bases lay in between. The CDR3 spells CATSGLKQGGTDTQYF. The DNA of the CDR3 is TGTGCCACCAGTGGTCTCAAACAGGGAGGCACAGATACGCAGTATTTT.

This chain connects TRBV15 to TRBJ2-3; maybe TRBD2 (6 bases). CDR3 length: 17 residues. V lost 3 bases, J lost 6 bases, and 22 bases lay in between. Germline CDR1 LNHNV, CDR2 YYDKDF (reference sequence). The CDR3 reads CATSSRTSSLALDTQYF. For the CDR3, the DNA is TGTGCCACCAGCAGCAGAACTAGCTCTTTGGCTTTGGATACGCAGTATTTT.

The gene calls are TRBV2 and TRBJ1-2, with D unclear. The CDR3 sequence is 11 residues long. Germline V gene data show CDR1 as SNHLY and CDR2 as FYNNEI. V was shortened by 4 bases and J by 7 bases, with 7 bases between the two germline ends. The CDR3 DNA sequence: TGTGCCAGCAGTGGTAGATTTGGCTACACCTTC. Protein sequence: CASSGRFGYTF.

The chain carries TRBV12-3 or TRBV12-4 and TRBJ2-1; 9 nucleotides agree with TRBD2. Losses at the gene ends were 2 bases for V and 7 bases for J; bases not matched to a gene: 12. This CDR3 is 17 amino acids long. The CDR3 protein is CASSLRRLAGLGNEQFF. The CDR3 DNA sequence: TGTGCCAGCAGTTTAAGGAGGCTAGCGGGGCTCGGTAATGAGCAGTTCTTC.

The gene calls are TRBV4-3 and TRBJ1-2, with D unresolved. The CDR3 length is 15 residues. The V gene lost 1 base and the J gene lost 0 bases, with 9 bases spanning the gap. Per germline, CDR1 LGHNA and CDR2 YSLEER. The CDR3 is CASSQVNGANYGYTF. The CDR3, as DNA: TGCGCCAGCAGCCAAGTGAACGGAGCTAACTATGGCTACACCTTC.

This clonotype was detected only once. The rearrangement uses TRBV6-2 or TRBV6-3 and TRBJ1-2; 7 bases agree with TRBD1. Germline V lookup: CDR1 MNHEY, CDR2 SVGEGT. V lost 6 bases and J lost 5; bases outside the gene matches: 12. The CDR3 is 15 residues long. The CDR3 protein is CASSYGQVVEYGYTF. In nucleotides, the CDR3 is TGTGCCAGCAGCTATGGACAGGTCGTGGAGTATGGCTACACCTTC.

The chain uses TRBV27 and TRBJ1-5; D unresolved. Germline CDR1 reads MNHEY; CDR2 reads SMNVEV (reference sequence). The V gene lost 8 bases and the J gene lost 3 bases, with 5 bases spanning the gap. The CDR3 is 11 residues long. This chain's CDR3 is CASGINQPQHF. The CDR3 DNA sequence: TGTGCCAGCGGGATCAATCAGCCCCAGCATTTT.

The V gene is TRBV6-5, the J gene TRBJ2-7; maybe TRBD2 (6 bases). The germline V and J ends were trimmed by 8 bases and 6 bases, with 26 bases remaining between them. The length of the CDR3 is 16 residues. Per the germline V gene, CDR1 is MNHEY and CDR2 is SVGAGI. The CDR3 region has the DNA TGTGCCAGCTCTACCGGTATGGGGGGAGTAATTGGCGAGCAGTACTTC. Encoded protein: CASSTGMGGVIGEQYF.

The chain uses TRBV6-2 or TRBV6-3 and TRBJ2-7, with D possibly being TRBD1 (5 bases). This CDR3 is built from 17 residues. Trimming took 0 bases from V and 0 from J, leaving 15 bases between them. Germline V lookup: CDR1 MNHEY, CDR2 SVGEGT. CDR3 sequence reads: CASSYSFGRVSSYEQYF. DNA for the CDR3: TGTGCCAGCAGTTACTCGTTTGGCAGGGTAAGCTCCTACGAGCAGTACTTC.